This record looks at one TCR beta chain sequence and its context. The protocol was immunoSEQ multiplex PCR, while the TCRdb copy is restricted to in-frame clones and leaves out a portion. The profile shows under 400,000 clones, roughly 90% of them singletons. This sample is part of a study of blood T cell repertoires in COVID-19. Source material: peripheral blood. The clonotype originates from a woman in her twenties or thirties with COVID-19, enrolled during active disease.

The CDR3 DNA sequence: TGTGCCAGCAGCCCCTGGACAGGGTATGGCTACACCTTC. It codes for CASSPWTGYGYTF. The genes are TRBV14 and TRBJ1-2, with 8 bases that match TRBD1. The CDR3 runs to 13 residues. V gave up 4 bases and J gave up 5 bases; unmatched junction bases: 3. The germline gives CDR1 SGHDN, CDR2 FVKESK.